This TCR beta chain is drawn from a study of blood T cells in healthy people across ages. Study in general: In model experiments, template switching was able to capture about one barcoded beta molecule for every two T cells that were present.

The CDR3 is 12 amino acids. Germline loops: CDR1 GTSNPN, CDR2 SVGIG (reference sequence). A word on this clonotype: Its target is not known. A junction boundary mismatches the germline segment, possibly from a read error.

Findings and limits, study-wide: The CMV status of each donor remained undetermined, and this could have confounded shifts in expanded clonotypes. In long-lived donors, naive CD4+ cell counts and diversity exceeded those of aged donors.

Sample-barcoded 5' priming and a J-beta primer mix drove a second PCR of roughly 6 to 12 cycles. TCRdb reprocessed the 5' RACE reads with MiXCR, giving one entry per CDR3 protein. The sample yields about 400,000 distinct CDR3 sequences, roughly half seen once. Sequenced material: blood. J is TRBJ2-1 and V is TRBV30, with a tentative D call TRBD2 (5 bases). This sequence was found in a man aged 60-69 years in good health. The CDR3 here is CAGSVQAGEQFF. In DNA form, the CDR3 reads TGTGCCGGGAGTGTCCAAGCAGGCGAGCAGTTCTTC.